One T cell receptor (beta chain) is described in this entry. Antigen: not known. The sample comes from a study of cytomegalovirus exposure and HLA in healthy donors. General study points: A later analysis reportedly found that, within productive TCRs, an Asian-associated ancestry cluster had fewer N-insertions than the mean observed across the roughly 690 donors. Reports credit the classifier with highly specific, highly sensitive diagnosis of cytomegalovirus status. Some TCR beta chains (approximately 180 of them) were listed as cytomegalovirus-associated.

V lost 0 bases and J lost 5, with 14 bases in between. CDR1 is ENHRY, CDR2 SYGVKD, per germline. The CDR3 has 15 amino acids. The PCR employed 60 Vbeta primers together with 13 Jbeta primers. Profiled with immunoSEQ multiplex PCR; TCRdb holds only in-frame clones, not every one. Recorded for this sample: around 64,000 clones. The chain joins TRBV10-3 to TRBJ2-7; D is possibly TRBD1 (6 bases). The sequenced material came from PBMCs. The sequence derives from a female donor in good health and CMV-seropositive. The DNA for the CDR3 is TGTGCCATCAGTGAGTCGATTGGACAGCCCCACGAGCAGTACTTC. Protein: CAISESIGQPHEQYF.